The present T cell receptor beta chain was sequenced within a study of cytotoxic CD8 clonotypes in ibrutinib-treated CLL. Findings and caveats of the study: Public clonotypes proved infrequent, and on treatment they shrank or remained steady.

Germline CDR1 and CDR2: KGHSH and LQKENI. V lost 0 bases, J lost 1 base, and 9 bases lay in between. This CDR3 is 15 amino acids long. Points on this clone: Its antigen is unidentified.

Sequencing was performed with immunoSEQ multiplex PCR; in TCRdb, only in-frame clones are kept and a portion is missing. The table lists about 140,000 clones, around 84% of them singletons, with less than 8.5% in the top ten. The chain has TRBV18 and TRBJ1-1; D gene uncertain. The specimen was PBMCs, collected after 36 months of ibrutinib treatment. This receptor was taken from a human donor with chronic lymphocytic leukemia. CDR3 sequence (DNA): TGTGCCAGCTCACCACCGTCCCTAGGGAACACTGAAGCTTTCTTT. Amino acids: CASSPPSLGNTEAFF.